The next 9 T cell receptor beta chains were all read from a single sample in a study of long-term antiretroviral therapy in people with HIV. Sequencing relied on immunoSEQ assay v3.0, run at survey level. Here immunoSEQ multiplex PCR was the method, and the copy in TCRdb shows in-frame clones only, minus some. The table includes fewer than 35,000 clones, 95% to 98% detected once. Sequencing used unsorted PBMCs, obtained 6.9 years after starting antiretroviral therapy. The receptors were gathered from a man aged 30 to 45 with HIV.

The J gene is TRBJ2-2, the V gene TRBV6-1; TRBD2 matches at 7 bases. The V gene's germline CDR1 is MNHNS and CDR2 SASEGT. Trimming cost V 3 bases and J 7 bases; bases outside gene matches: 11. There are 16 residues in the CDR3. The CDR3 DNA sequence: TGTGCCAGCAGTGAGTTAGGCGGGAGTAGGAGCGGGGAGCTGTTTTTT. Protein: CASSELGGSRSGELFF.

This clone was observed a few times. The CDR3 is CASSRDRDNQPQHF. The CDR3 DNA reads TGTGCCAGCAGTCGGGACAGGGACAATCAGCCCCAGCATTTT. This rearrangement joins TRBV6-5 to TRBJ1-5; TRBD1 matches at 9 bases. This CDR3 comprises 14 residues. V shed 5 bases and J 3 bases; nucleotides not matched to a gene: 2. Germline CDR1 reads MNHEY; CDR2 reads SVGAGI.

The V call is TRBV6-5, the J call TRBJ1-1; 7 bases are a match to TRBD1. V shed 0 bases, J shed 6 bases, and the junction held 7 bases outside the gene matches. CDR1 is MNHEY and CDR2 is SVGAGI in the germline V gene. The CDR3 is 15 residues long. The DNA for the CDR3 is TGTGCCAGCAGTTACTCGACAGGGTTTGGTCCTGAAGCTTTCTTT. This encodes CASSYSTGFGPEAFF.

The V and J genes are TRBV7-9 and TRBJ1-1, with 7 bases identical to TRBD1. V was pared by 2 bases and J by 8 bases, with 5 bases of the junction left unmatched. Germline V CDR1 and CDR2: SEHNR, FQNEAQ (reference sequence). CDR3 length: 13 residues. CDR3 amino acids: CASSLPGTAEAFF. Written as DNA, the CDR3 is TGTGCCAGCAGCTTACCCGGGACAGCCGAAGCTTTCTTT.

The CDR3 sequence is CASSQGQGVGNTIYF. Here the CDR3 DNA reads TGTGCCAGTAGTCAGGGGCAGGGGGTGGGAAACACCATATATTTT. This sequence joins TRBV19 and TRBJ1-3; 7 nucleotides line up with TRBD1. There are 15 residues in the CDR3. From germline, CDR1 is LNHDA and CDR2 SQIVND (reference sequence). V lost 5 bases and J lost 4; bases outside the gene matches: 8.

The chain uses TRBV5-1 and TRBJ1-1; D is unresolved. The germline V gene has CDR1 SGHRS and CDR2 YFSETQ. The length of the CDR3 is 12 residues. V lost 0 bases and J 5 bases, leaving 5 bases between the germline ends. The CDR3 DNA reads as TGCGCCAGCAGCTTGGGCCAGACTGAAGCTTTCTTT. Its protein is CASSLGQTEAFF.

V is TRBV4-2 and J is TRBJ2-3; 7 positions match TRBD2. The germline V gene encodes CDR1 LGHNA and CDR2 YNFKEQ. The V and J ends lost 1 base and 6 bases, in that order; junction bases with no gene match: 7. The CDR3 totals 15 residues. CDR3 sequence reads: CASSQAPGGFDTQYF. The CDR3, as DNA: TGTGCCAGCAGCCAAGCGCCGGGGGGTTTTGATACGCAGTATTTT.

This clone was recorded only once. This rearrangement joins TRBV13 to TRBJ1-1, with 7 bases aligning to TRBD1. Germline CDR1 is PRHDT and CDR2 is FYEKMQ (reference sequence). CDR3 length: 13 amino acids. V trimming: 6 bases; J trimming: 7 bases; junction bases outside the gene matches: 8. The CDR3 here is CASRQDRLIEAFF. The CDR3 DNA is TGTGCCAGCAGACAGGACAGGCTGATTGAAGCTTTCTTT.

The chain carries TRBV9 and TRBJ2-3; 9 nucleotides align to TRBD2. The germline gives CDR1 SGDLS, CDR2 YYNGEE. V was clipped by 4 bases and J by 5 bases; unmatched bases: 11. CDR3 length: 16 residues. This CDR3 is CASSPHLVAGEDTQYF. The CDR3 region has the DNA TGTGCCAGCAGCCCCCATTTAGTAGCGGGAGAAGATACGCAGTATTTT.